Below, 2 T cell receptor beta chains from the same sample are listed, as sequenced in a study of T cell responses to AZD1222 COVID-19 vaccine. Generated by immunoSEQ multiplex PCR, the TCRdb table keeps only in-frame clones and is missing some. The table has some 150,000 clones, about 91% seen once. Here the sequenced sample was peripheral blood, taken on day 0 of MenACWY control vaccination. These receptors all come from an adult in good health.

The V and J genes are TRBV28 and TRBJ2-4; 9 nucleotides align to TRBD1. Germline trimming cut 4 bases from V and 6 bases from J; bases unmatched to any gene: 4. The CDR3 loop spans 14 amino acids. Germline V gene lookup returns CDR1 MDHEN and CDR2 SYDVKM. This CDR3 is CASSSGTGRNIQYF. The CDR3 DNA follows: TGTGCCAGCAGTTCAGGGACAGGGAGAAACATTCAGTACTTC.

This chain uses TRBV5-1 with TRBJ1-2; D unresolved. CDR1 SGHRS and CDR2 YFSETQ come from the germline V gene. The ends were cut back, 5 bases at V and 4 bases at J, with 12 bases in the middle. This CDR3 region has 13 residues. The CDR3: CASRQGSGYGYTF. The DNA for the CDR3 is TGCGCCAGCAGACAAGGGTCGGGCTATGGCTACACCTTC.